Presented here are 21 T cell receptor beta chains from one specimen sequenced in a study of memory CD8 T cells in hepatitis C reinfection. Time point meaning: late/post reinfection, 12 to 24 weeks after detection. TCR sequencing was done directly ex vivo on sorted cells, without expansion in vitro. Profiled with immunoSEQ multiplex PCR; TCRdb holds only in-frame clones, not every one. In the table there are about 46,000 clones, 89% of which are singletons. The sample comprised naive CD8+ T cells sorted from blood. Receptor source: a man aged 18-30 years with hepatitis C virus infection.

The V and J genes are TRBV6-1 and TRBJ2-1, with D perhaps matching TRBD2 (5 bases). Germline V lookup: CDR1 MNHNS, CDR2 SASEGT. The V end lost 6 bases, the J end lost 9 bases, and 18 bases lay between the germline ends. The CDR3 contains 14 residues. As DNA, the CDR3 is TGTGCCAGCAGGAGCCTGGACGCTGCGGGTGAGCAGTTCTTC. It encodes CASRSLDAAGEQFF.

V and J are TRBV5-6 and TRBJ2-3; tentatively, D is TRBD2 (6 bases). The CDR3 contains 15 residues. With 0 bases removed from V and 1 base from J, the gap between germline ends came to 9 bases. CDR1 and CDR2 (germline): SGHDT, YYEEEE. CDR3 DNA sequence: TGTGCCAGCAGCTTGGGAGTAGCGGGCACAGATACGCAGTATTTT. The encoded protein is CASSLGVAGTDTQYF.

The genes are TRBV7-9 and TRBJ2-2, with 9 nucleotides matching TRBD1. Germline trimming cut 1 base from V and 6 bases from J; bases unmatched to any gene: 0. The CDR3 has 14 amino acids. CDR1 is SEHNR and CDR2 is FQNEAQ in the germline V gene (reference sequence). This CDR3 reads CASSLDRGPGELFF. The DNA for the CDR3 is TGTGCCAGCAGCTTAGACAGGGGGCCCGGGGAGCTGTTTTTT.

This clone was detected once. In DNA form, the CDR3 reads TGTGCCAGCAGCCCACAGACCGGCCTTACGAACACCGGGGAGCTGTTTTTT. Translating gives CASSPQTGLTNTGELFF. The chain links TRBV5-6 to TRBJ2-2; no definite D call. The germline gives CDR1 SGHDT, CDR2 YYEEEE. V was clipped by 4 bases and J by 0 bases, with 16 bases between them. This CDR3 comprises 17 residues.

The chain joins TRBV7-9 to TRBJ2-1; TRBD2 aligns across 7 bases. CDR1 is SEHNR and CDR2 is FQNEAQ in the germline V gene (reference sequence). This CDR3 is built from 13 residues. The V segment lost 10 bases and the J segment 10 bases; nucleotides outside the gene matches: 13. The CDR3: CATGGILAEEQFF. The CDR3 DNA follows: TGTGCCACCGGGGGGATCCTAGCGGAGGAGCAGTTCTTC.

This chain connects TRBV27 to TRBJ2-7, with TRBD2 identical over 7 bases. This CDR3 has 15 amino acids. Unmatched junction bases numbered 8, after V lost 2 bases and J lost 4 bases. In germline, CDR1 is MNHEY, CDR2 SMNVEV (reference sequence). The CDR3 reads CASSLSVAGHYEQYF. The CDR3 region has the DNA TGTGCCAGCAGTTTAAGCGTAGCGGGCCATTACGAGCAGTACTTC.

CDR3 loop: CASSSTDYEQYF. CDR3 in DNA: TGTGCCAGCTCATCGACAGACTACGAGCAGTACTTC. V is TRBV18 and J is TRBJ2-7; maybe TRBD1 (5 bases). This CDR3 has 12 residues. V gave up 5 bases and J gave up 3 bases, with 8 bases separating them. The V gene's germline CDR1 is KGHSH and CDR2 LQKENI.

This chain links TRBV5-1 with TRBJ1-3, with D possibly TRBD1 on 6 matching bases. Per the germline V gene, CDR1 is SGHRS and CDR2 is YFSETQ. Trimming pared 7 bases from V and 5 bases from J, leaving 16 bases between. The CDR3 has 14 amino acids. The CDR3 nucleotides read TGCGCCAGCGGCAGGGGCATAAACCGAAACACCATATATTTT. Translating it yields CASGRGINRNTIYF.

The rearrangement joins TRBV7-9 to TRBJ1-3, with a tentative D call TRBD1 (5 bases). The CDR3 has 16 amino acids. V gave up 6 bases and J gave up 0 bases, with 15 bases separating them. Germline values: CDR1 SEHNR, CDR2 FQNEAQ (reference sequence). The DNA for the CDR3 is TGTGCCAGCAGACCCCGCGACAGCGTCTCTGGAAACACCATATATTTT. Protein: CASRPRDSVSGNTIYF.

This chain connects TRBV7-9 to TRBJ1-1; D is uncertain. The V gene lost 5 bases and the J gene lost 2 bases, with 18 bases spanning the gap. Germline CDR1 SEHNR, CDR2 FQNEAQ (reference sequence). CDR3 length equals 16 residues. The CDR3 sequence: CASSPLVYSTNTEAFF. Written as DNA, the CDR3 is TGTGCCAGCAGCCCCTTAGTTTACAGCACAAACACTGAAGCTTTCTTT. Based on the CDR3 plus reference TRBV7-9 and TRBJ1-1, the full variable domain is DTGVSQNPRHKITKRGQNVTFRCDPISEHNRLYWYRQTLGQGPEFLTYFQNEAQLEKSRLLSDRFSAERPKGSFSTLEIQRTEQGDSAMYLCASSPLVYSTNTEAFFGQGTRLTVV.

The genes are TRBV6-5 and TRBJ2-7; 9 nucleotides agree with TRBD1. The CDR3 sequence is 15 residues long. From germline, CDR1 is MNHEY and CDR2 SVGAGI. J gave up 0 bases and V 6 bases, and 6 bases lay outside the gene matches. CDR3 DNA sequence: TGTGCCAGCAGCCCACAGGGGGCGGCCTCCTACGAGCAGTACGTC. The encoded protein is CASSPQGAASYEQYV.

The V gene is TRBV6-6, the J gene TRBJ1-2; TRBD1 is a possible D gene (6 bases). The V end lost 0 bases, the J end lost 8 bases, and 10 bases lay between the germline ends. Germline CDR1 MNHNY, CDR2 SVGAGI (reference sequence). This CDR3 region has 13 residues. CDR3 DNA: TGTGCCAGCAGTTACTCGGCAGGGGAAGGCTACACCTTC. It translates to CASSYSAGEGYTF.

The chain links TRBV9 to TRBJ2-6; 9 nucleotides line up with TRBD1. Trimming at V came to 2 bases and at J to 0 bases, leaving 3 bases not matched to a gene. The CDR3 runs to 17 residues. Germline CDR1 is SGDLS and CDR2 is YYNGEE. CDR3 region: CASSVGQGPSGANVLTF. The CDR3 bases are TGTGCCAGCAGCGTTGGACAGGGGCCCTCTGGGGCCAACGTCCTGACTTTC.

J is TRBJ2-5 and V is TRBV5-4; tentatively, D is TRBD1 (6 bases). The J call may be incorrect, as the DNA end agrees better with TRBJ2-7. CDR1 and CDR2 from the germline V gene are SGHNT and YYREEE (reference sequence). The CDR3 is 14 residues long. The CDR3 spells CASRDSDSSYEQYF. CDR3 nucleotides: TGTGCCAGCAGGGACAGCGATAGCTCCTACGAGCAGTACTTC.

The chain carries TRBV5-8 and TRBJ2-7; tentatively, D is TRBD1 (6 bases). This CDR3 has 14 amino acids. CDR1 SGHTS and CDR2 YDEGEE come from the germline V gene. Trimming shortened V by 2 bases and J by 7 bases, and 16 bases separated the two germline ends. CDR3: CASSFGQGRGEQYV. In DNA, the CDR3 is TGTGCCAGCAGCTTCGGGCAGGGGAGAGGAGAGCAGTACGTC.

This chain uses TRBV9 with TRBJ2-2; 7 nucleotides align to TRBD1. V shed 0 bases and J 5 bases; nucleotides not matched to a gene: 4. In germline, CDR1 is SGDLS, CDR2 YYNGEE. The CDR3 covers 15 residues. Written as DNA, the CDR3 is TGTGCCAGCAGCGTAGGAGGGGGCGGGACCGGGGAGCTGTTTTTT. The encoded protein is CASSVGGGGTGELFF.

J is TRBJ2-1 and V is TRBV28; D remains unclear. Germline V gene lookup returns CDR1 MDHEN and CDR2 SYDVKM. The CDR3 is 14 amino acids. V was cut by 5 bases and J by 3 bases, with 11 bases left in between. This CDR3 is CASSPFLDYNEQFF. For the CDR3, the DNA is TGTGCCAGCAGTCCCTTCCTAGACTACAATGAGCAGTTCTTC.

This chain joins TRBV7-9 and TRBJ2-2, with D unresolved. The germline V and J ends were trimmed by 5 bases and 8 bases, with 12 bases remaining between them. The germline gives CDR1 SEHNR, CDR2 FQNEAQ (reference sequence). This CDR3 comprises 13 residues. The CDR3 coding sequence is TGTGCCAGCAGCGCGGCCAGCCTGGGGGAGCTGTTTTTT. Translating it yields CASSAASLGELFF.

The rearrangement links TRBV27 to TRBJ2-7; 11 bases line up with TRBD1. Germline V gives CDR1 MNHEY, CDR2 SMNVEV (reference sequence). V lost 6 bases, J lost 3 bases, and 4 bases stayed unmatched. This CDR3 is 14 amino acids long. CDR3 sequence: CASSPGTGGYEQYV. For the CDR3, the DNA is TGTGCCAGCAGCCCCGGGACAGGGGGCTACGAGCAGTACGTC.

V and J are TRBV5-1 and TRBJ2-5; TRBD1 agrees at 7 bases. CDR1 and CDR2 (germline): SGHRS, YFSETQ. The CDR3 sequence is 13 residues long. V was clipped by 3 bases and J by 4 bases; unmatched bases: 3. CDR3 nucleotides: TGCGCCAGCAGCTATACAGGGGTAGAGACCCAGTACTTC. It specifies CASSYTGVETQYF.

V usage is TRBV27 and J usage is TRBJ2-7, with D possibly TRBD2 on 5 matching bases. CDR1 and CDR2 (germline): MNHEY, SMNVEV (reference sequence). Trimming left V 4 bases short and J 2 bases short, with 12 bases between. The CDR3 sequence is 14 residues long. CDR3 nucleotides: TGTGCCAGCAGTTCAAGGGCGGGCGCCTACGAGCAGTACGTC. Protein product: CASSSRAGAYEQYV.